This TCR beta chain was profiled in a study of blood T cell repertoires in COVID-19. Study context: The cDNA or gDNA used as material had been derived from T cells, B-cell-depleted T cells, or PBMCs.

This CDR3 region has 16 residues. Per the germline V gene, CDR1 is SGHRS and CDR2 is YFSETQ. V gave up 0 bases and J gave up 7 bases; unmatched junction bases: 8. Sequenced by immunoSEQ multiplex PCR; TCRdb stores in-frame clones only, minus some. The sample includes some 70,000 clones, roughly four fifths of them seen just once. Sequences were obtained from peripheral blood. V and J are TRBV5-1 and TRBJ2-1; 9 bases are shared with TRBD2. This clonotype originated in a woman aged 55-69 years with acute or convalescent COVID-19. The CDR3 loop is CASSLAVREGRNEQFF. The DNA for the CDR3 is TGCGCCAGCAGCTTGGCCGTGCGGGAGGGTCGGAATGAGCAGTTCTTC.